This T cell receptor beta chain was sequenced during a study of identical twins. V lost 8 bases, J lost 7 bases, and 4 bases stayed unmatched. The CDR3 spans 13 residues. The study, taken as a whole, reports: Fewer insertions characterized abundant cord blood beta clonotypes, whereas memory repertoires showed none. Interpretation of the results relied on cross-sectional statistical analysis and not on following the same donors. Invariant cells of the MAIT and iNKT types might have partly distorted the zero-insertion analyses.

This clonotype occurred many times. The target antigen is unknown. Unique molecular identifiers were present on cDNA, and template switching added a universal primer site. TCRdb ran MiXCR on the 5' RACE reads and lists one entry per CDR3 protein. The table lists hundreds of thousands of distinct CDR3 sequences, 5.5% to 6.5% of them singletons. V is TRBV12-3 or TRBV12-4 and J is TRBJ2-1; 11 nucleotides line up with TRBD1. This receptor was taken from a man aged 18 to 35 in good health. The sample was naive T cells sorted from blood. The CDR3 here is CASRDRGVNEQFF. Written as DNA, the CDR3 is TGTGCCAGCCGGGACAGGGGGGTGAATGAGCAGTTCTTC.